This T cell receptor (beta chain) was sequenced for a study of cytomegalovirus exposure and HLA in healthy donors. Study-wide findings and caveats: A few chains linked to CMV were shown in vitro to be specific for CMV antigens. The authors listed some 160 TCR beta chains as cytomegalovirus-associated.

The study ran its PCR with 60 Vbeta and 13 Jbeta primers. Repertoires were generated with immunoSEQ multiplex PCR, while TCRdb's copy carries only in-frame clones and drops some. This sample has more than 65,000 clones; about 74% occur once, and the top ten carry 11%. In its sample, this clone was seen a few times. Its antigen is not identified. V trimming: 1 base; J trimming: 5 bases; junction bases outside the gene matches: 7. The CDR3 totals 15 residues. The germline CDR1 and CDR2 sequences are LNHDA and SQIVND (reference sequence). V is TRBV19 and J is TRBJ1-2; 7 bases match TRBD1. This clonotype was obtained from a woman in her sixties or seventies in good health and CMV-seropositive. The source material was PBMCs. The CDR3 nucleotides are TGTGCCAGTAGTATAGCCTACAGGGGCTCGTATGGCTACACCTTC. Residues: CASSIAYRGSYGYTF.